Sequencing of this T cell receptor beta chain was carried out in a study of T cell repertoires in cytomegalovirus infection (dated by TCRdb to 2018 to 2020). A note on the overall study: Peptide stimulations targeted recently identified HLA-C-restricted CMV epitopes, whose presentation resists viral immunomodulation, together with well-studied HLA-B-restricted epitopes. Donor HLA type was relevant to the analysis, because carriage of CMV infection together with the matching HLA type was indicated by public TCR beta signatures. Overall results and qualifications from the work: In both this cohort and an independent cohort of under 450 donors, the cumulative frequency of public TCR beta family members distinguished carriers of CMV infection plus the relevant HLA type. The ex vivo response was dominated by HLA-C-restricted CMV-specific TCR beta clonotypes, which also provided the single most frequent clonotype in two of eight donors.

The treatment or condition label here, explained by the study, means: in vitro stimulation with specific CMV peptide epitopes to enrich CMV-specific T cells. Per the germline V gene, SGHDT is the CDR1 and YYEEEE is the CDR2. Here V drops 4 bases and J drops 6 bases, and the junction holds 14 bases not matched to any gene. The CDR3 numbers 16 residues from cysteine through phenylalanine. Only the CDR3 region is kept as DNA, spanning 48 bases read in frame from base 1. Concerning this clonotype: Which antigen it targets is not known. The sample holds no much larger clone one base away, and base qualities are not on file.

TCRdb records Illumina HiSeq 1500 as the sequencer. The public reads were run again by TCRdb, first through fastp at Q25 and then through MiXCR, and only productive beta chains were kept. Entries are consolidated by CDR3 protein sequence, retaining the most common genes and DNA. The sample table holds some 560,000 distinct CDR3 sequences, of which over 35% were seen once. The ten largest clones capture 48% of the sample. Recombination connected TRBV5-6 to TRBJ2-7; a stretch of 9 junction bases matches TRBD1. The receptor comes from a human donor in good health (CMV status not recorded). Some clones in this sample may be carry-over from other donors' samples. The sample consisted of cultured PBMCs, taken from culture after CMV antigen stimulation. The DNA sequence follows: TGTGCCAGCAGCACGATAAAAAACAGGGGGCTGATCGAGCAGTACTTC. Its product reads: CASSTIKNRGLIEQYF.